This paragraph reports one T cell receptor beta chain. The antigen remains unidentified. The data originate from a study of cytomegalovirus exposure and HLA in healthy donors. Findings and caveats of the study: Being indistinguishable, some V segments were excluded, TRBV6-2 and TRBV6-3 among them.

Researchers ran the PCR with 60 Vbeta and 13 Jbeta primers. Assay used: immunoSEQ multiplex PCR; TCRdb lists only in-frame clones, some missing. The table shows fewer than 200,000 clones, with roughly 77% occurring only once. Germline-derived CDR1 and CDR2 are SGHTA and FQGNSA. J was trimmed by 8 bases and V by 8 bases; bases with no gene match: 15. CDR3 length: 15 residues. The source material was PBMCs. The source of this sequence is a man between 40 and 49 years old in good health and CMV-seropositive. The chain joins TRBV7-2 to TRBJ2-5; TRBD2 matches 9 bases. CDR3 nucleotides: TGTGCCAGCGGCCCTAGCGGGAACTTGATGGTAACCCAGTACTTC. Its translation: CASGPSGNLMVTQYF.